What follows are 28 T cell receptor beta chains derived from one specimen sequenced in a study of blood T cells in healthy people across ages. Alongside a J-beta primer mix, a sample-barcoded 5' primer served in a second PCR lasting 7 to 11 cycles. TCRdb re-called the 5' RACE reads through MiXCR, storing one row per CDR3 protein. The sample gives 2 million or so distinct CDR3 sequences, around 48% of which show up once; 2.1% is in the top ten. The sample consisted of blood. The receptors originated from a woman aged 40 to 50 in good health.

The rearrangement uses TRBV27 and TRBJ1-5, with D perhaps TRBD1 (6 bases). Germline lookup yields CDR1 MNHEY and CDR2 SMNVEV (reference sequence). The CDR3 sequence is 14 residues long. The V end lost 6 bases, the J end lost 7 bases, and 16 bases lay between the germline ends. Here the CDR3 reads CASRPTGREQPQHF. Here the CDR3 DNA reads TGTGCCAGCAGGCCTACAGGGCGGGAACAGCCCCAGCATTTT.

CDR3: CASSQVSTEQFF. For the CDR3, the DNA is TGTGCCAGCAGCCAAGTTTCTACGGAGCAGTTCTTC. The rearrangement joins TRBV4-2 to TRBJ2-1; no clear D gene. Germline CDR1 and CDR2: LGHNA and YNFKEQ. The CDR3 consists of 12 residues. V lost 1 base and J lost 10, with 8 bases in between.

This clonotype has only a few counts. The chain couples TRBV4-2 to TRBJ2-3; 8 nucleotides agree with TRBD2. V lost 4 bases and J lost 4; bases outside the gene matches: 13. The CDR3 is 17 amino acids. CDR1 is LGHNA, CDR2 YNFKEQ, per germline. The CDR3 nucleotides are TGTGCCAGCAGCCCCAGCCCCTCCGGGGGGGGAGCAGATACGCAGTATTTT. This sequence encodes CASSPSPSGGGADTQYF.

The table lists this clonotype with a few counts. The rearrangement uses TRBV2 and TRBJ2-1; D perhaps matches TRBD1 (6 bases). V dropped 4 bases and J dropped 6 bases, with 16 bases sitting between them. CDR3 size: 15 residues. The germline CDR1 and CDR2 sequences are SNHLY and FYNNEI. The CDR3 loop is CASSGEGRGGNEQFF. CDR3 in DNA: TGTGCCAGCAGTGGAGAGGGACGAGGGGGCAATGAGCAGTTCTTC.

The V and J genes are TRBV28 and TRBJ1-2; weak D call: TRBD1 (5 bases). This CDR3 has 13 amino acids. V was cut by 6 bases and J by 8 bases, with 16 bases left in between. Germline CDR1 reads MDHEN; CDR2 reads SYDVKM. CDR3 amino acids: CASRRDGASGYTF. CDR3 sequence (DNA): TGTGCCAGCAGGAGAGACGGGGCGTCGGGCTACACCTTC.

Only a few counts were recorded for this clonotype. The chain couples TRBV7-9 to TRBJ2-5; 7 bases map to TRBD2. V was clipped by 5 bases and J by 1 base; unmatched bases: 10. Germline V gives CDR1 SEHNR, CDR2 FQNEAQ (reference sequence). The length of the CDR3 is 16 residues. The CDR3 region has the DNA TGTGCCAGCAGCCTCACCCTGGGGGGGATCCAAGAGACCCAGTACTTC. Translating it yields CASSLTLGGIQETQYF.

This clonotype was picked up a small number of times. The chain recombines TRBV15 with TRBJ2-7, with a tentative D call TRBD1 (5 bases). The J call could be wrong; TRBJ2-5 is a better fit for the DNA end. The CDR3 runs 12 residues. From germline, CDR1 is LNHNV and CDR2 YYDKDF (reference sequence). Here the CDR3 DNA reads TGTGCCACCAGCGCCCAGGGAGAGACCCAGTACTTC. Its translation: CATSAQGETQYF.

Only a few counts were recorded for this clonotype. In DNA form, the CDR3 reads TGCGCCAGCAGCGGACGCGGGCAGTACTTC. Amino acid sequence: CASSGRGQYF. This chain uses TRBV5-1 with TRBJ2-4; possible D gene TRBD2, 5 bases. Germline assignment: CDR1 SGHRS and CDR2 YFSETQ. The CDR3 has 10 amino acids. Trimming stripped 4 bases from V and 13 bases from J, with 9 bases between.

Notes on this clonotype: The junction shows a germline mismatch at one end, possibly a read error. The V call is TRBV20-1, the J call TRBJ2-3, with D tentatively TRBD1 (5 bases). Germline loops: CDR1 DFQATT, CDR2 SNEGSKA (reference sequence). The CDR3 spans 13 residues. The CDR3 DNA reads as TGCAGTTCTAGACAGTCTAGCACAGATACGCAGTATTTT. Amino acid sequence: CSSRQSSTDTQYF.

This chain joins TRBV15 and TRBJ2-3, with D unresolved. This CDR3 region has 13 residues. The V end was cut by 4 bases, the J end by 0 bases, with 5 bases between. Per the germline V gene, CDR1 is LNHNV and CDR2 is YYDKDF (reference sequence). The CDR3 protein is CATSIDSTDTQYF. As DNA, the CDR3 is TGTGCCACCAGCATAGATAGCACAGATACGCAGTATTTT. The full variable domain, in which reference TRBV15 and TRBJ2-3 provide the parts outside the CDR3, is DAMVIQNPRYQVTQFGKPVTLSCSQTLNHNVMYWYQQKSSQAPKLLFHYYDKDFNNEADTPDNFQSRRPNTSFCFLDIRSPGLGDTAMYLCATSIDSTDTQYFGPGTRLTVL.

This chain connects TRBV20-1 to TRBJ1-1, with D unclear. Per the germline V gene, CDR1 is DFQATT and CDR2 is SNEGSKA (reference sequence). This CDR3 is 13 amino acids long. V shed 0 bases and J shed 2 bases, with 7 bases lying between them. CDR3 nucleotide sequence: TGCAGTGCTAGAGATGGATCAAACACTGAAGCTTTCTTT. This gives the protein CSARDGSNTEAFF.

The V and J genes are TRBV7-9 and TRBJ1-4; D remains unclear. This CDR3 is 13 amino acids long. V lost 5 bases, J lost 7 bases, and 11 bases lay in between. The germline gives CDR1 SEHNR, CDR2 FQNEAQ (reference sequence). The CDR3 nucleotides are TGTGCCAGCAGCCCCCAGACACGTGAAAAACTGTTTTTT. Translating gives CASSPQTREKLFF.

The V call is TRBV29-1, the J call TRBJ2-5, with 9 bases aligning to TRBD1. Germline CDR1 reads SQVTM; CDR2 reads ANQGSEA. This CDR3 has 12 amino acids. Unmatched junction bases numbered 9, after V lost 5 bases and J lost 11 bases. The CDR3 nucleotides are TGCAGCGTTAAAGGACAGGGGAAATCTCAGTACTTC. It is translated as CSVKGQGKSQYF.

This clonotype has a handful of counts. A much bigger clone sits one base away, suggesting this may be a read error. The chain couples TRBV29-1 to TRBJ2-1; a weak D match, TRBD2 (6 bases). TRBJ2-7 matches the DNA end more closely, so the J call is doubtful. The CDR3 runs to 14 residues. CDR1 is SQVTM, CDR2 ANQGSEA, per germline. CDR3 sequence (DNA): TGCAGCGCCATTGGGGGGACCTCCTACAATGAGCAGTACTTC. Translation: CSAIGGTSYNEQYF.

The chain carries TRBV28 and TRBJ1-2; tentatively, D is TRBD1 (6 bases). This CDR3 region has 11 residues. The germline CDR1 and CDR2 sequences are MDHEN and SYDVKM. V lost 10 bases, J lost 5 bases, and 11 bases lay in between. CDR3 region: CATRDIYGYTF. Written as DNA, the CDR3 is TGTGCCACCCGGGACATTTATGGCTACACCTTC.

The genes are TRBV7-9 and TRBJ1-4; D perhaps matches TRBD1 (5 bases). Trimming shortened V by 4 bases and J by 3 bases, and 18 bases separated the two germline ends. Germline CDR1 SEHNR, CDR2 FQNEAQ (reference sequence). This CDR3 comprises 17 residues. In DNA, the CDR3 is TGTGCCAGCAGCTCCTCCCCCCCGGGGGGAGCTAATGAAAAACTGTTTTTT. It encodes CASSSSPPGGANEKLFF.

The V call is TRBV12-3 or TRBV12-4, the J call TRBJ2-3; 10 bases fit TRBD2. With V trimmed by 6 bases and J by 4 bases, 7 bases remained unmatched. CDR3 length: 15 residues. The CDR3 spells CASRPPAGGPDTQYF. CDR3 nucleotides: TGTGCCAGCAGGCCGCCAGCGGGGGGGCCAGATACGCAGTATTTT.

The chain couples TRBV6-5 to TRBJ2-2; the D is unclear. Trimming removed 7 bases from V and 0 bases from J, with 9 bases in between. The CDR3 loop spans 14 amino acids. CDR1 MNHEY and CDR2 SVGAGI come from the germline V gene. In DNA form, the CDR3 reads TGTGCCAGCACCTACGGCTCGAACACCGGGGAGCTGTTTTTT. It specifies CASTYGSNTGELFF.

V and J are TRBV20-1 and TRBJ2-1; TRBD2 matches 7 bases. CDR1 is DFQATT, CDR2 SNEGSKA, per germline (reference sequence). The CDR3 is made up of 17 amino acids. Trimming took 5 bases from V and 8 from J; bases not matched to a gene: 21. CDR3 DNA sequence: TGCAGTGCTCCCCCCAGAGGAGGCGGGGGAGCTGGCGATGAGCAGTTCTTC. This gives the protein CSAPPRGGGGAGDEQFF.

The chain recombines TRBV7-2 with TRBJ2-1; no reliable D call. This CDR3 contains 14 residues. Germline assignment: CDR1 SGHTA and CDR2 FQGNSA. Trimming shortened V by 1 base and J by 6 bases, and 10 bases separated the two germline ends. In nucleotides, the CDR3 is TGTGCCAGCAGCTTAGAAAAGGGTATCAATGAGCAGTTCTTC. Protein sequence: CASSLEKGINEQFF.

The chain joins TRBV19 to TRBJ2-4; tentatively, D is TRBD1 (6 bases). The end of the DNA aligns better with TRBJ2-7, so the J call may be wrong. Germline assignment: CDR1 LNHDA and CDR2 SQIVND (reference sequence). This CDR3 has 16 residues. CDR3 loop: CASSPTSGTKAYEQYF. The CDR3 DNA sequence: TGTGCCAGTAGTCCTACGAGTGGGACAAAAGCCTACGAGCAGTACTTC.

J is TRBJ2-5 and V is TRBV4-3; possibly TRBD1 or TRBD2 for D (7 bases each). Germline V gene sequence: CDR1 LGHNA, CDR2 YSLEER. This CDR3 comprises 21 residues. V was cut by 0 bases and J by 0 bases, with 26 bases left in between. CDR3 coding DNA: TGCGCCAGCAGCCAAGAGGGCCCCACCTGGACAGGTGGGGGGGACCAAGAGACCCAGTACTTC. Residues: CASSQEGPTWTGGGDQETQYF.

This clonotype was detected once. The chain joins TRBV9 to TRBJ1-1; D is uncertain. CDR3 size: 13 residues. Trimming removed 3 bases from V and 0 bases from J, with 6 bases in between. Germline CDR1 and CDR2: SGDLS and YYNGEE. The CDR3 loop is CASSGDMNTEAFF. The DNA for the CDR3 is TGTGCCAGCAGCGGAGACATGAACACTGAAGCTTTCTTT.

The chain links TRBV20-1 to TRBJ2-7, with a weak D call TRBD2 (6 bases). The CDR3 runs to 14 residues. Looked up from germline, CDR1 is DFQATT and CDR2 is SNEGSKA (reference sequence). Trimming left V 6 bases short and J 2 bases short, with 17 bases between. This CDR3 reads CSARRGGATYEQYF. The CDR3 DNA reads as TGCAGTGCCAGGCGGGGAGGCGCAACCTACGAGCAGTACTTC.

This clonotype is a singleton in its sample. CDR3 nucleotides: TGTGCCACCAGCAGAGATCGGGGCCCGAGCACTGAAGCTTTCTTT. Amino acid sequence: CATSRDRGPSTEAFF. The chain uses TRBV15 and TRBJ1-1; D is perhaps TRBD1 (5 bases). CDR3 length equals 15 residues. Trimming stripped 0 bases from V and 4 bases from J, with 12 bases between. CDR1 is LNHNV, CDR2 YYDKDF, per germline (reference sequence).

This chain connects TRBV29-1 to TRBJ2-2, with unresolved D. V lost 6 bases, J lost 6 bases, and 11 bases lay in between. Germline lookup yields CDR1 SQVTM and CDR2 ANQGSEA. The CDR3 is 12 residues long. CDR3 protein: CSVDKGPGELFF. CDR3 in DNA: TGCAGCGTAGATAAGGGTCCCGGGGAGCTGTTTTTT.

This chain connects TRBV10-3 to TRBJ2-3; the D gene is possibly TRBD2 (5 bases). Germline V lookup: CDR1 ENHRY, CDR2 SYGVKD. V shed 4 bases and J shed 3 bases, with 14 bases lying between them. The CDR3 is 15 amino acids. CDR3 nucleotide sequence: TGTGCCATCAGTGGACTAAAGGGTGGGACAGATACGCAGTATTTT. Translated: CAISGLKGGTDTQYF.

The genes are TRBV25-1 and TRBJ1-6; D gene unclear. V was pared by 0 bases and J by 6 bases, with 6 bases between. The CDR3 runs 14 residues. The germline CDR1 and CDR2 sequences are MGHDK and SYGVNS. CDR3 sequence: CASSEYRPNSPLHF. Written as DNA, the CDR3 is TGTGCCAGCAGTGAATATCGCCCTAATTCACCCCTCCACTTT.